Following are 7 T cell receptor beta chains from one sample sequenced in a study of PD-1 blockade in classical Hodgkin lymphoma. Patients all relapsed after autologous stem cell transplantation, and there was variation in brentuximab vedotin exposure. The repertoire was sequenced with immunoSEQ multiplex PCR; TCRdb's copy has only in-frame clones and lacks some. Seen here are 25,000 to 35,000 clones, roughly 70% observed once, and the top ten hold 15%. The source was peripheral blood mononuclear cells (PBMCs), collected before the second cycle of nivolumab. The receptors originated from a human donor with classical Hodgkin lymphoma.

V gene TRBV15 combines with J gene TRBJ2-7, with D uncertain. The V and J ends lost 2 bases and 3 bases respectively, with 11 bases between them. The CDR3 loop spans 14 amino acids. CDR1 LNHNV and CDR2 YYDKDF come from the germline V gene (reference sequence). CDR3 residues: CATSRPTSRYEQYF. Written as DNA, the CDR3 is TGTGCCACCAGCAGACCGACAAGTCGCTACGAGCAGTACTTC.

The chain is built from TRBV7-8 and TRBJ1-1; D gene ambiguous. Germline-derived CDR1 and CDR2 are SGHVS and FQNEAQ. CDR3 length equals 14 residues. The germline V and J ends were trimmed by 3 bases and 0 bases, with 8 bases remaining between them. CDR3 region: CASSFGTLNTEAFF. The CDR3 DNA follows: TGTGCCAGCAGCTTCGGCACCCTGAACACTGAAGCTTTCTTT.

The chain uses TRBV5-1 and TRBJ2-1, with D uncertain. This CDR3 has 14 amino acids. Trimming removed 0 bases at V and 6 bases at J, with 10 bases between. Germline CDR1 is SGHRS and CDR2 is YFSETQ. The chain's CDR3 is CASSLAGLINEQFF. CDR3 bases: TGCGCCAGCAGCTTGGCTGGCCTCATCAATGAGCAGTTCTTC. Full variable domain (rest looked up from reference TRBV5-1 and TRBJ2-1): KAGVTQTPRYLIKTRGQQVTLSCSPISGHRSVSWYQQTPGQGLQFLFEYFSETQRNKGNFPGRFSGRQFSNSRSEMNVSTLELGDSALYLCASSLAGLINEQFFGPGTRLTVL.

This chain uses TRBV10-2 with TRBJ2-7; 7 bases are shared with TRBD2. The CDR3 is 13 amino acids. V trimming: 10 bases; J trimming: 3 bases; junction bases outside the gene matches: 9. Germline assignment: CDR1 WSHSY and CDR2 SAAADI. The CDR3 region is CATSSGGIYEQYV. CDR3 bases: TGCGCCACCTCCTCCGGGGGGATCTACGAGCAGTACGTC.

Only a few counts were recorded for this clone. This chain connects TRBV9 to TRBJ1-1; D unclear. V gave up 4 bases and J gave up 2 bases, with 9 bases separating them. Per germline, CDR1 SGDLS and CDR2 YYNGEE. The length of the CDR3 is 13 residues. The CDR3 DNA sequence: TGTGCCAGCAGCTCTGGGCCCAACACTGAAGCTTTCTTT. Protein sequence: CASSSGPNTEAFF.

The rearrangement uses TRBV11-3 and TRBJ2-1, with a tentative D call TRBD1 (6 bases). The CDR3 spans 13 residues. The V and J ends lost 2 bases and 8 bases respectively, with 10 bases between them. Looked up from germline, CDR1 is SGHNT and CDR2 is YENEEA. The CDR3 is CASSLSYRDEQFF. The CDR3 nucleotides are TGTGCCAGCAGCTTAAGCTACAGGGATGAGCAGTTCTTC.

The chain has TRBV18 and TRBJ1-1; D unresolved. Trimming removed 3 bases at V and 0 bases at J, with 5 bases between. This CDR3 has 13 amino acids. Germline CDR1 and CDR2: KGHSH and LQKENI. DNA of the CDR3: TGTGCCAGCTCACCCGGCCTGAACACTGAAGCTTTCTTT. It yields the protein CASSPGLNTEAFF.